The clone carrying this T cell receptor beta chain was recorded at least ten times. Library preparation (for TCRbeta) was performed with unique molecular identifiers. TCRdb re-called the PCR reads with MiXCR, one entry per CDR3 protein. The sample lists around 340,000 distinct CDR3 sequences; about an eighth were seen once. These data come from a study of T-cell reconstitution after alpha-beta-depleted transplantation in children. The V end was cut by 5 bases, the J end by 6 bases, with 14 bases between. The CDR3 covers 14 residues. Looked up from germline, CDR1 is MDHEN and CDR2 is SYDVKM. The rearrangement links TRBV28 to TRBJ2-1; a possible D gene is TRBD1 (6 bases). Material: PBMCs, obtained from the stem cell graft. This TCR derives from a human donor who donated a stem cell graft to a child with Fanconi anemia. CDR3 sequence (DNA): TGTGCCAGCAGTCCATCGGACAGCGCCAATGAGCAGTTCTTC. It is translated as CASSPSDSANEQFF.